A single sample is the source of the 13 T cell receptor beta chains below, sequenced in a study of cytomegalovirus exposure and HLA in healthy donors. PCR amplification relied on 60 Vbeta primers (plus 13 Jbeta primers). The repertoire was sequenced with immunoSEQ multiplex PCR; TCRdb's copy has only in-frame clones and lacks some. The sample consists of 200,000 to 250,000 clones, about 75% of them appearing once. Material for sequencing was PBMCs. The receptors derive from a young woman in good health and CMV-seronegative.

CDR3 sequence (DNA): TGTGCCAGCAGCTTAGTAGAGTCTGGAAACACCATATATTTT. It specifies CASSLVESGNTIYF. The rearrangement joins TRBV11-2 to TRBJ1-3; D is unresolved. The CDR3 has 14 residues. V lost 1 base to trimming and J lost 1 base, with 5 bases between them. Germline-derived CDR1 and CDR2 are SGHAT and FQNNGV.

The CDR3 protein is CASSWRGPRETEAFF. The CDR3 coding sequence is TGTGCCAGCAGCTGGAGGGGGCCAAGGGAGACTGAAGCTTTCTTT. The chain joins TRBV5-6 to TRBJ1-1; TRBD1 matches 7 bases. CDR3 length equals 15 residues. V shed 3 bases and J 5 bases; nucleotides not matched to a gene: 10. The germline gives CDR1 SGHDT, CDR2 YYEEEE.

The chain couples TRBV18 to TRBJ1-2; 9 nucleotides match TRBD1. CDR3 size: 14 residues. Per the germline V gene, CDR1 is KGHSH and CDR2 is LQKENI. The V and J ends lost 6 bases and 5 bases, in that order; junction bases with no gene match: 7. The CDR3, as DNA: TGTGCCAGCTCCAACGAACAGGGGGCGTATGGCTACACCTTC. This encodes CASSNEQGAYGYTF.

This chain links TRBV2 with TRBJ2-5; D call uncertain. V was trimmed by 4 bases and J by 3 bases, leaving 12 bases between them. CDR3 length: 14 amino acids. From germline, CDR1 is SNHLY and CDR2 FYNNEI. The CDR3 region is CASSAASWEETQYF. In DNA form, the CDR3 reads TGTGCCAGCAGTGCGGCTAGTTGGGAAGAGACCCAGTACTTC. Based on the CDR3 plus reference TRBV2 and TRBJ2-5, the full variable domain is EPEVTQTPSHQVTQMGQEVILRCVPISNHLYFYWYRQILGQKVEFLVSFYNNEISEKSEIFDDQFSVERPDGSNFTLKIRSTKLEDSAMYFCASSAASWEETQYFGPGTRLLVL.

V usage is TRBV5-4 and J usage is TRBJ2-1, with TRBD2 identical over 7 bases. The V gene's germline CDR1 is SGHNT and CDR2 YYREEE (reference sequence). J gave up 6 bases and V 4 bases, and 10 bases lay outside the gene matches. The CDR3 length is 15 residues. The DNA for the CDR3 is TGTGCCAGCAGCCTTGGACTAGGGGTAGGCAATGAGCAGTTCTTC. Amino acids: CASSLGLGVGNEQFF.

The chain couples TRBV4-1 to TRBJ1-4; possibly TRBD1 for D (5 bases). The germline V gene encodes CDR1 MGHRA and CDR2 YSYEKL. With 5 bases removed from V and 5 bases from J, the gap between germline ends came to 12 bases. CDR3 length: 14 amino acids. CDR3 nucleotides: TGCGCCAGCAGCTCGACAGAACAAAATGAAAAACTGTTTTTT. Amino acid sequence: CASSSTEQNEKLFF.

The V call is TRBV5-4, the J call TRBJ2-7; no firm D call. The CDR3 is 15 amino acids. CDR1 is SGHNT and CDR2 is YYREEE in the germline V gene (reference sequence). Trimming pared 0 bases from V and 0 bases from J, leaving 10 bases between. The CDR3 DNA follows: TGTGCCAGCAGCTTGGCCGGCTGGAGCTCCTACGAGCAGTACTTC. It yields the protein CASSLAGWSSYEQYF.

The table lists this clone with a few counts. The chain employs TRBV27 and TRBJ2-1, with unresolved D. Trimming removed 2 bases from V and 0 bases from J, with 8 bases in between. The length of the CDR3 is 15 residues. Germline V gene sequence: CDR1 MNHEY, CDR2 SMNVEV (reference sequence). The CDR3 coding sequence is TGTGCCAGCAGTTTACGCGTAAGCTCCTACAATGAGCAGTTCTTC. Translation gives CASSLRVSSYNEQFF.

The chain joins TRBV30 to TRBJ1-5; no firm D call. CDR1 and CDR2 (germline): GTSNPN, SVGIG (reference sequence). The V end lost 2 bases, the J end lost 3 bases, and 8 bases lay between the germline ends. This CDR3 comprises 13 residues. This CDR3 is CAWSTLLNQPQHF. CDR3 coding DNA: TGTGCCTGGAGTACACTACTCAATCAGCCCCAGCATTTT.

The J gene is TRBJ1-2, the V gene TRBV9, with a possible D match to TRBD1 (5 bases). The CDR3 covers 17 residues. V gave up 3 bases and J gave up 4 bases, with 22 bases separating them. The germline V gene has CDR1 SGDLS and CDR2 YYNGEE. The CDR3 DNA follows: TGTGCCAGCAGCGCAGACCCAGGAGGAGGGGTTCGCTATGGCTACACCTTC. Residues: CASSADPGGGVRYGYTF.

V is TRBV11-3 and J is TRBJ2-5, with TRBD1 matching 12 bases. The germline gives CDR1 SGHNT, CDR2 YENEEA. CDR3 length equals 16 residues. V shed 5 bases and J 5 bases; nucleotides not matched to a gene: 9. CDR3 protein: CASSPGTGGSVETQYF. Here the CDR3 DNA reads TGTGCCAGCAGCCCAGGGACAGGGGGCAGTGTGGAGACCCAGTACTTC.

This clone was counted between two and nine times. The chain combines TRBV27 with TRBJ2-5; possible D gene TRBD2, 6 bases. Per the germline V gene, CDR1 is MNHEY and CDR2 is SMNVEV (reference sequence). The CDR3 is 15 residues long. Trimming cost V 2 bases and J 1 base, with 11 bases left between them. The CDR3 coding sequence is TGTGCCAGCAGTTTACGTGGGGGACTCCAAGAGACCCAGTACTTC. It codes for CASSLRGGLQETQYF.

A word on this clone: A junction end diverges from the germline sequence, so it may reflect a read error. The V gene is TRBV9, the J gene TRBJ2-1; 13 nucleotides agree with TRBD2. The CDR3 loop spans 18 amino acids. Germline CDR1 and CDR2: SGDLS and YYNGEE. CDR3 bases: TGTGCCATCAGCGCCACGGGACTAGCGGGATCAGGGAGGAATGAGCAGTTCTTC. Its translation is CAISATGLAGSGRNEQFF. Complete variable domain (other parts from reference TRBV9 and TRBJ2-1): DSGVTQTPKHLITATGQRVTLRCSPRSGDLSVYWYQQSLDQGLQFLIQYYNGEERAKGNILERFSAQQFPDLHSELNLSSLELGDSALYFCAISATGLAGSGRNEQFFGPGTRLTVL.